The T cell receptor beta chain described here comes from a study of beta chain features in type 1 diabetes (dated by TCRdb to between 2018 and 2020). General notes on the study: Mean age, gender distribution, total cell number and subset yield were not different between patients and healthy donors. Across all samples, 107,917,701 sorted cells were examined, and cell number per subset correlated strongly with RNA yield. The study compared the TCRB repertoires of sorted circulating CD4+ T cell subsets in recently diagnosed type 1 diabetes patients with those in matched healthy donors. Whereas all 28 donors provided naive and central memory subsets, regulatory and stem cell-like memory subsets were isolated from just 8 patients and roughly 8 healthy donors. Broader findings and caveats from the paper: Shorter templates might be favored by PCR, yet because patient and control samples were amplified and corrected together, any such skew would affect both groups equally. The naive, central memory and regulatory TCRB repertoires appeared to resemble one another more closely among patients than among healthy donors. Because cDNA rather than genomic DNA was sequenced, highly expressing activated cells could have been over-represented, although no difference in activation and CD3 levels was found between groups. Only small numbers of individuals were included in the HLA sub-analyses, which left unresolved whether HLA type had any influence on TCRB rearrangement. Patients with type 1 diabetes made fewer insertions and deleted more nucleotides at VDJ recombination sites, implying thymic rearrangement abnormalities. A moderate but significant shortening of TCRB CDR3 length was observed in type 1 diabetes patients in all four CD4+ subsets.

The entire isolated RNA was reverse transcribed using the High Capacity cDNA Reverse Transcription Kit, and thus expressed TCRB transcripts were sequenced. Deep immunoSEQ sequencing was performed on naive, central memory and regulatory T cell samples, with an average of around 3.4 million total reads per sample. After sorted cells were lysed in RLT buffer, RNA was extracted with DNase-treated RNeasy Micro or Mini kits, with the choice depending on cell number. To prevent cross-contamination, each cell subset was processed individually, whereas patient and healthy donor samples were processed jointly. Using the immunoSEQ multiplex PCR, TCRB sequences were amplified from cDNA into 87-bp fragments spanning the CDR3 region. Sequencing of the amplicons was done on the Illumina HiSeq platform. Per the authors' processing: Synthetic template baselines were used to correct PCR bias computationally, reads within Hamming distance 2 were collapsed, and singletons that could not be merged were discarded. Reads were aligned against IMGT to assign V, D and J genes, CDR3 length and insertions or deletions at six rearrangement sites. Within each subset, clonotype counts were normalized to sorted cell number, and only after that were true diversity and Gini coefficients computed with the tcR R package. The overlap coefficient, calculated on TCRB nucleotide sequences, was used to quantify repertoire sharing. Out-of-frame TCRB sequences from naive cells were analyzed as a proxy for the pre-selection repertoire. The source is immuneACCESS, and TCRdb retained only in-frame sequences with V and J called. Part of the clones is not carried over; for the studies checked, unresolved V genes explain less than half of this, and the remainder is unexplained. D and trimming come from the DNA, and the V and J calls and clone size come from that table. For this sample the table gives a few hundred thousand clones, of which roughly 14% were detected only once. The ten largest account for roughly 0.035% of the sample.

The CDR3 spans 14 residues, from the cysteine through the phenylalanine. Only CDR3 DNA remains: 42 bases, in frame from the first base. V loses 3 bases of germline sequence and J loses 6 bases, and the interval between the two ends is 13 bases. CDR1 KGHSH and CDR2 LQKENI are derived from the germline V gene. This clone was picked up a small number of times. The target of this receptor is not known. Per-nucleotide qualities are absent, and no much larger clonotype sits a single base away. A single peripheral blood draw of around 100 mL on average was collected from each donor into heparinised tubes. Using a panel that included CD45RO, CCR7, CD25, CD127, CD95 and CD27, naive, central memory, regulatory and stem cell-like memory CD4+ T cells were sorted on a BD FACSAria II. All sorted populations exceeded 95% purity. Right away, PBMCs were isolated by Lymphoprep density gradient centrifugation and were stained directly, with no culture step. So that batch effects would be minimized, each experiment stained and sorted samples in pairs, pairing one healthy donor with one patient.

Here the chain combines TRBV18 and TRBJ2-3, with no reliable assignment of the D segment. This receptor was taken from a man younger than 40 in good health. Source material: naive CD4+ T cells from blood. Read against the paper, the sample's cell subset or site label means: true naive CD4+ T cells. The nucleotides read TGTGCCAGCTCACCCAGGAGAGAGGCGGATACGCAGTATTTT. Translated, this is CASSPRREADTQYF.